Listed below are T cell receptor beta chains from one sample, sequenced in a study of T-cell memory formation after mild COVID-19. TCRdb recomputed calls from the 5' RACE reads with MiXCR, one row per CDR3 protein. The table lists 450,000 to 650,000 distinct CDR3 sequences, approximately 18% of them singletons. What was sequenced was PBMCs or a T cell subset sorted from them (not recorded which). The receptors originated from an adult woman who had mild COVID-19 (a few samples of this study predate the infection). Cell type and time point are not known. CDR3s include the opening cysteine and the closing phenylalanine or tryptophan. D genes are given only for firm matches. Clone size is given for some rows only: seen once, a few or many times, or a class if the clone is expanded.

TGTGCCAGCAGTTCCTTAGCGGGGGGATTGTCCGGGGAGCTGTTTTTT | CASSSLAGGLSGELFF | TRBV12-3/TRBV12-4 | TRBD2 | TRBJ2-2 | many
TGTGCCAGCAGCTGGGGGGACCACCCCGGGATTGAAGATACGCAGTATTTT | CASSWGDHPGIEDTQYF | TRBV11-2 | . | TRBJ2-3 | .
TGCAGCGTTGAAGATTTTCAGCGGGAGGGTAGTGCAGATACGCAGTATTTT | CSVEDFQREGSADTQYF | TRBV29-1 | TRBD2 | TRBJ2-3 | many
TGTGCCAGCAGGAGCCTGGGGGGCGGAGAGACCCAGTACTTC | CASRSLGGGETQYF | TRBV11-2 | . | TRBJ2-5 | .
TGTGCCAGCAGCTTCGAGCGGACCACAGATACGCAGTATTTT | CASSFERTTDTQYF | TRBV5-5 | . | TRBJ2-3 | few
TGTGCCAGCAGCTTTGGGCAGGGTGGGTCACCCCTCCACTTT | CASSFGQGGSPLHF | TRBV13 | . | TRBJ1-6 | .
TGTGCCAGCAGCCCCGACAGTTCCGAGCAGTACTTC | CASSPDSSEQYF | TRBV27 | . | TRBJ2-7 | .
TGTGCCAGCAGCTTGTTTCTCGACTCTAGCACAGATACGCAGTATTTT | CASSLFLDSSTDTQYF | TRBV7-6 | . | TRBJ2-3 | few
TGTGCCAGCTCAACTGGCTATGGCTACACCTTC | CASSTGYGYTF | TRBV12-3/TRBV12-4 | . | TRBJ1-2 | many
TGTGCCACCAGTGACGCTACAGGGTATTCCTACAATGAGCAGTTCTTC | CATSDATGYSYNEQFF | TRBV24-1 | . | TRBJ2-1 | .
TGTGCCAGCAGTTGGGGACAGGGAGTGGGAGAGACCCAGTACTTC | CASSWGQGVGETQYF | TRBV12-3/TRBV12-4 | TRBD1 | TRBJ2-5 | few
TGTGCCAGCAGCTTGGGAGGGATTAAGGAGACCCAGTACTTC | CASSLGGIKETQYF | TRBV7-9 | TRBD2 | TRBJ2-5 | few